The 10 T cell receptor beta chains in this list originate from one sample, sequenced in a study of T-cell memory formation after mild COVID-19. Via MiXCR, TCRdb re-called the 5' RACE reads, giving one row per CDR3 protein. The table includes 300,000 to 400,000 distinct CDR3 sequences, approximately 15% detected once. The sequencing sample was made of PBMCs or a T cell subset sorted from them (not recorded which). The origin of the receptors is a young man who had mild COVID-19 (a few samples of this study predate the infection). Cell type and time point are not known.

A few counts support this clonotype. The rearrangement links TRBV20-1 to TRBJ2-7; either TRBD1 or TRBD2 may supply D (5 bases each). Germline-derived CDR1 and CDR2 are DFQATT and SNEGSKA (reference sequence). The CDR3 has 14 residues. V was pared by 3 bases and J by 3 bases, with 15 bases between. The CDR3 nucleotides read TGCAGTGCTAGGGGCCTACAGAGGGGCTACGAGCAGTACTTC. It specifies CSARGLQRGYEQYF.

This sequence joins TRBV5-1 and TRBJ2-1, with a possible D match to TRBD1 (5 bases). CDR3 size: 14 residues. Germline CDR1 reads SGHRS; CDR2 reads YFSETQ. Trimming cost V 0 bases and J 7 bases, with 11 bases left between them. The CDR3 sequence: CASSLAAGRNEQFF. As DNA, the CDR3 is TGCGCCAGCAGCTTGGCGGCAGGGCGGAATGAGCAGTTCTTC.

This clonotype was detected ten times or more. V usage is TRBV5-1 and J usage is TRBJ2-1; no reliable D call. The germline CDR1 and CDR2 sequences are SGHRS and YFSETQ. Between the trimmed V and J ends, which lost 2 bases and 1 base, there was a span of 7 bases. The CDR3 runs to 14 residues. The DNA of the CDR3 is TGCGCCAGCAGCTTAGTAGGGTCCTACAATGAGCAGTTCTTC. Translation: CASSLVGSYNEQFF.

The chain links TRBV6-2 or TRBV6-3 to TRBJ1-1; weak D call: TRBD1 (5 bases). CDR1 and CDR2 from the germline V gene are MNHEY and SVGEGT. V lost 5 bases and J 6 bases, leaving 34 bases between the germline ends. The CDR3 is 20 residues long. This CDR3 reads CASSHRTTWTKLPRSSEAFF. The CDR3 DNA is TGTGCCAGCAGTCACAGGACTACCTGGACCAAGCTACCACGAAGCTCTGAAGCTTTCTTT.

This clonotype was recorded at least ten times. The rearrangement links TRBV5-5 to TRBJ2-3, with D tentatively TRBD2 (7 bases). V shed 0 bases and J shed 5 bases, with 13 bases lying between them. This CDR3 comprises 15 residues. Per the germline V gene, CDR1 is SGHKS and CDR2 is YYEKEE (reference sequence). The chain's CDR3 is CASSLEGGLRDTQYF. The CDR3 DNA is TGTGCCAGCAGCTTGGAGGGGGGGCTCAGAGATACGCAGTATTTT.

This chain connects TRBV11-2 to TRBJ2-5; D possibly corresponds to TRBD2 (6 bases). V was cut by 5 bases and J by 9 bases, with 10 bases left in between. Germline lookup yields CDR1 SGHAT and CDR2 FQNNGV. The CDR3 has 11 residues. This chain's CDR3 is CASSPGEAQYF. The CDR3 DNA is TGTGCCAGCAGCCCCGGGGAGGCCCAGTACTTC.

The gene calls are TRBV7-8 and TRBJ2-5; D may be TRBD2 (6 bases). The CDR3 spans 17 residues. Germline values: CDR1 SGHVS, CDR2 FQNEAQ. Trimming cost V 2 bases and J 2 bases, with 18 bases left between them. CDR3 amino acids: CASSLNPWREKQETQYF. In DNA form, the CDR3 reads TGTGCCAGCAGCTTAAATCCATGGCGGGAAAAACAAGAGACCCAGTACTTC. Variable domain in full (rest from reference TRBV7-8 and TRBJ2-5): GAGVSQSPRYKVAKRGQDVALRCDPISGHVSLFWYQQALGQGPEFLTYFQNEAQLDKSGLPSDRFFAERPEGSVSTLKIQRTQQEDSAVYLCASSLNPWREKQETQYFGPGTRLLVL.

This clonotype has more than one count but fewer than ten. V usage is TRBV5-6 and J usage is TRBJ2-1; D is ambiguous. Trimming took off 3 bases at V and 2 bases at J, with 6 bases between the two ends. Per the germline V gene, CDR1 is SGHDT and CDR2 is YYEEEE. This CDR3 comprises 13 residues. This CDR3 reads CASSSSPYNEQFF. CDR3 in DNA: TGTGCCAGCAGCTCCTCCCCCTACAATGAGCAGTTCTTC.

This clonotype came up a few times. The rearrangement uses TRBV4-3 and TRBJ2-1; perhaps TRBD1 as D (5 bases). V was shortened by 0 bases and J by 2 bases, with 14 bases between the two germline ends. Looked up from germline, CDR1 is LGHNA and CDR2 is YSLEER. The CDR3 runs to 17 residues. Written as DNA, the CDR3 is TGCGCCAGCAGCCAAGAACCCGCGGACATCGCCTACAATGAGCAGTTCTTC. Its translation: CASSQEPADIAYNEQFF.

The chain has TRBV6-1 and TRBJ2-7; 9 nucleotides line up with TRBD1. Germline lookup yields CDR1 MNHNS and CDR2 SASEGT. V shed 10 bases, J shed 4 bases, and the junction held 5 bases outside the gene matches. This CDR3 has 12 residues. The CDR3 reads CATKQGAYEQYF. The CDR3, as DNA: TGTGCCACCAAACAGGGGGCTTACGAGCAGTACTTC.